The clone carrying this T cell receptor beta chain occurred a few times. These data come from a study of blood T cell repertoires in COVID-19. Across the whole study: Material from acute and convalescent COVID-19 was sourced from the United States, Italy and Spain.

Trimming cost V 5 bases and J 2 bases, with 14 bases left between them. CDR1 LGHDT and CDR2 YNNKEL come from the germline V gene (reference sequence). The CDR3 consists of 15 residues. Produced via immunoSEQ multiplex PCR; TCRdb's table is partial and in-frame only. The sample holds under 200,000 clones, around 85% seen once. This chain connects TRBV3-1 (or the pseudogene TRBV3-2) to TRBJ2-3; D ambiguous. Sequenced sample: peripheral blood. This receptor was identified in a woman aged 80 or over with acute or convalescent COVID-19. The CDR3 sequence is CASSETPTPTDTQYF. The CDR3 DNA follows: TGTGCCAGCAGCGAGACACCTACTCCCACAGATACGCAGTATTTT.